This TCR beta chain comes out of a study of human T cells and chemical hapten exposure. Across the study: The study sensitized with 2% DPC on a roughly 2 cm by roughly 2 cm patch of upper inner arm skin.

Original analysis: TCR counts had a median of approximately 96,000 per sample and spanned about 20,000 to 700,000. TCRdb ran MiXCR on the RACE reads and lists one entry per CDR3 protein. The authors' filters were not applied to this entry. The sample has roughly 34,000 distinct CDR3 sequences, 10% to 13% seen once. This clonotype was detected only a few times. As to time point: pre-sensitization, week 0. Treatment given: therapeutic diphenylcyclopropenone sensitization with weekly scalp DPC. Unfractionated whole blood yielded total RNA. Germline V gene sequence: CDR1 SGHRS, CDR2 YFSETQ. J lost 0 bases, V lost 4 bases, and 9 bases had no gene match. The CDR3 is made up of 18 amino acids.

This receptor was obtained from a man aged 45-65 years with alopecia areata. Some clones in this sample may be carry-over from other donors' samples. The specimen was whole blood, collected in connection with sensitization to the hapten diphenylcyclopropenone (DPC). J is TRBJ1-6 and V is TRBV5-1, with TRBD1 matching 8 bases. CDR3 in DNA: TGCGCCAGCAGCACCGGACAGGGAGGTGTCTCCTATAATTCACCCCTCCACTTT. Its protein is CASSTGQGGVSYNSPLHF.